These 22 T cell receptor beta chains originate from one sample sequenced in a study of blood T cell repertoires in COVID-19 (dated by TCRdb to the early 2020s). Receptor libraries were prepared by the immunoSEQ multiplex PCR assay. What TCRdb holds here is the immuneACCESS table cut down to in-frame rearrangements. Part of the clones is not present; checked against another copy, under half of the missing clones reflect an unresolved V gene, and the others are unexplained. Counted in this sample were more than 100,000 clones; 85% to 90% of them appeared once. The ten most abundant clones make up 0.88% of the sample. The sequenced sample was peripheral blood. These receptors were taken from a woman aged 50 to 60 with active or convalescent COVID-19.

The rearrangement links TRBV6-5 to TRBJ2-7; no clear D gene. CDR3 length: 11 residues. In germline, CDR1 is MNHEY, CDR2 SVGAGI. Trimming pared 6 bases from V and 3 bases from J, leaving 6 bases between. Written as DNA, the CDR3 is TGTGCCAGCAGACGGAGCTACGAGCAGTACTTC. Translation: CASRRSYEQYF.

This clone has only one observation. V and J are TRBV7-9 and TRBJ2-1; D call uncertain. Trimming stripped 0 bases from V and 10 bases from J, with 10 bases between. The CDR3 is made up of 13 amino acids. Germline V gene lookup returns CDR1 SEHNR and CDR2 FQNEAQ (reference sequence). CDR3 nucleotide sequence: TGTGCCAGCAGCTTAGCCCGCCAGTCCGAGCAGTTCTTC. It translates to CASSLARQSEQFF.

The chain recombines TRBV5-1 with TRBJ1-1, with D tentatively TRBD1 (5 bases). The germline V and J ends were trimmed by 3 bases and 1 base, with 13 bases remaining between them. Germline V lookup: CDR1 SGHRS, CDR2 YFSETQ. The CDR3 contains 15 residues. CDR3 coding DNA: TGCGCCAGCAGCTCACTCTTCGACAGGAACACTGAAGCTTTCTTT. Residues: CASSSLFDRNTEAFF.

This clone was observed once. The rearrangement joins TRBV11-3 to TRBJ2-1; D call uncertain. V gave up 5 bases and J gave up 8 bases, with 13 bases separating them. CDR3 length: 13 residues. CDR1 and CDR2 from the germline V gene are SGHNT and YENEEA. For the CDR3, the DNA is TGTGCCAGCAGCCGATTCGTGGCGGATGAGCAGTTCTTC. It specifies CASSRFVADEQFF.

The chain couples TRBV28 to TRBJ2-1, with D possibly being TRBD1 (6 bases). Germline CDR1 reads MDHEN; CDR2 reads SYDVKM. V shed 1 base and J shed 8 bases, with 12 bases lying between them. The CDR3 consists of 14 residues. The CDR3, as DNA: TGTGCCAGCAGTTTATTAGCAGGGGTAGATGAGCAGTTCTTC. It encodes CASSLLAGVDEQFF.

This clone was seen a few times. The chain links TRBV28 to TRBJ2-2; TRBD1 matches at 7 bases. With V trimmed by 6 bases and J by 0 bases, 7 bases remained unmatched. Germline-derived CDR1 and CDR2 are MDHEN and SYDVKM. This CDR3 spans 16 amino acids. DNA for the CDR3: TGTGCCAGCAGAGCCTCCGGGACAGCGAACACCGGGGAGCTGTTTTTT. Its translation: CASRASGTANTGELFF. The full variable domain, completed using reference TRBV28 and TRBJ2-2, is DVKVTQSSRYLVKRTGEKVFLECVQDMDHENMFWYRQDPGLGLRLIYFSYDVKMKEKGDIPEGYSVSREKKERFSLILESASTNQTSMYLCASRASGTANTGELFFGEGSRLTVL.

The chain combines TRBV7-2 with TRBJ2-1; tentatively, D is TRBD2 (5 bases). Trimming shortened V by 2 bases and J by 1 base, and 6 bases separated the two germline ends. The CDR3 extends over 14 amino acids. Germline-derived CDR1 and CDR2 are SGHTA and FQGNSA. CDR3 residues: CASSLPGSYNEQFF. CDR3 nucleotides: TGTGCCAGCAGCTTACCGGGGTCCTACAATGAGCAGTTCTTC. Complete variable domain (other parts from reference TRBV7-2 and TRBJ2-1): GAGVSQSPSNKVTEKGKDVELRCDPISGHTALYWYRQSLGQGLEFLIYFQGNSAPDKSGLPSDRFSAERTGGSVSTLTIQRTQQEDSAVYLCASSLPGSYNEQFFGPGTRLTVL.

The V and J genes are TRBV7-2 and TRBJ2-1; 11 bases agree with TRBD2. J gave up 10 bases and V 5 bases, and 10 bases lay outside the gene matches. The CDR3 consists of 15 residues. CDR1 is SGHTA and CDR2 is FQGNSA in the germline V gene. The CDR3 region has the DNA TGTGCCAGCAGCCCCGGGACTAGCGGACTCGGGGAGCAGTTCTTC. Amino acid sequence: CASSPGTSGLGEQFF.

The chain recombines TRBV11-1 with TRBJ1-4, with TRBD1 matching over 11 bases. V trimming: 6 bases; J trimming: 5 bases; junction bases outside the gene matches: 5. The CDR3 is made up of 15 amino acids. Germline V gives CDR1 SGHAT, CDR2 FQDESV (reference sequence). The CDR3 DNA follows: TGTGCCAGCAGACCGGGGACAGGGGGAAATGAAAAACTGTTTTTT. It specifies CASRPGTGGNEKLFF.

V gene TRBV29-1 combines with J gene TRBJ1-2, with D unclear. V was trimmed by 4 bases and J by 0 bases, leaving 9 bases between them. The CDR3 is 13 amino acids. CDR1 and CDR2 from the germline V gene are SQVTM and ANQGSEA. The chain's CDR3 is CSVGLLANYGYTF. The CDR3 DNA sequence: TGCAGCGTTGGACTGCTAGCTAACTATGGCTACACCTTC.

The chain couples TRBV6-7 to TRBJ2-4, with D possibly matching TRBD1 (6 bases). TRBV6-7 is sorted into the ORF group, with uncertain function. This CDR3 contains 20 residues. V was shortened by 7 bases and J by 0 bases, with 28 bases between the two germline ends. The CDR3 here is CASTPRGPIPGQEAKNIQYF. In DNA form, the CDR3 reads TGTGCCAGCACCCCTAGGGGCCCCATACCGGGACAAGAAGCCAAAAACATTCAGTACTTC.

This rearrangement joins TRBV14 to TRBJ2-5; D might be TRBD1 (6 bases). Germline V gene sequence: CDR1 SGHDN, CDR2 FVKESK. This CDR3 region has 15 residues. V was shortened by 4 bases and J by 2 bases, with 14 bases between the two germline ends. The CDR3 sequence is CASSPFAGVQETQYF. Here the CDR3 DNA reads TGTGCCAGCAGCCCTTTTGCAGGGGTTCAAGAGACCCAGTACTTC.

This chain links TRBV18 with TRBJ2-1; 15 bases map to TRBD2. V lost 4 bases, J lost 4 bases, and 8 bases stayed unmatched. The CDR3 totals 18 residues. CDR1 and CDR2 (germline): KGHSH, LQKENI. The CDR3 loop is CASSRGLAGGPGYNEQFF. CDR3 nucleotides: TGTGCCAGCTCACGAGGACTAGCGGGAGGGCCTGGGTACAATGAGCAGTTCTTC.

V gene TRBV7-8 combines with J gene TRBJ2-7; tentative D call: TRBD2 (5 bases). CDR3 size: 13 residues. The ends were cut back, 4 bases at V and 2 bases at J, with 9 bases in the middle. Germline lookup yields CDR1 SGHVS and CDR2 FQNEAQ. This chain's CDR3 is CASSSSPTYEQYF. The DNA for the CDR3 is TGTGCCAGCAGCTCTAGCCCGACCTACGAGCAGTACTTC.

This clone has more than one count but fewer than ten. The chain links TRBV2 to TRBJ1-2; 9 nucleotides agree with TRBD1. V lost 9 bases to trimming and J lost 7 bases; unmatched junction nucleotides: 3. The CDR3 is 11 amino acids. Germline CDR1 is SNHLY and CDR2 is FYNNEI. For the CDR3, the DNA is TGTGCCAGACAGGGGGCGCGTGGCTACACCTTC. Translated, it gives CARQGARGYTF.

This chain connects TRBV6-5 to TRBJ2-1; possible D gene TRBD2, 5 bases. Trimming took off 0 bases at V and 6 bases at J, with 15 bases between the two ends. The CDR3 loop spans 16 amino acids. Germline CDR1 is MNHEY and CDR2 is SVGAGI. The CDR3 nucleotides are TGTGCCAGCAGTTACTCGATCGGGGTCTCTGGCAATGAGCAGTTCTTC. This encodes CASSYSIGVSGNEQFF.

The V and J genes are TRBV6-5 and TRBJ2-7, with no clear D. V dropped 6 bases and J dropped 4 bases, with 7 bases sitting between them. The CDR3 is 11 amino acids. Germline CDR1 MNHEY, CDR2 SVGAGI. The CDR3 loop is CASRSRYEQYF. CDR3 DNA sequence: TGTGCCAGCAGGTCCAGGTACGAGCAGTACTTC.

The chain links TRBV4-1 to TRBJ1-1; tentatively, D is TRBD1 (6 bases). This CDR3 region has 14 residues. The V end was cut by 2 bases, the J end by 1 base, with 8 bases between. In germline, CDR1 is MGHRA, CDR2 YSYEKL. This CDR3 reads CASSQTGWNTEAFF. DNA for the CDR3: TGCGCCAGCAGCCAAACAGGGTGGAACACTGAAGCTTTCTTT.

The chain is built from TRBV20-1 and TRBJ2-7, with D perhaps TRBD1 (6 bases). This CDR3 has 11 residues. Germline CDR1 is DFQATT and CDR2 is SNEGSKA (reference sequence). V gave up 7 bases and J gave up 4 bases, with 11 bases separating them. The CDR3 protein is CSGQGIYEQYF. CDR3 in DNA: TGCAGTGGGCAGGGGATTTACGAGCAGTACTTC.

The chain joins TRBV6-2 or TRBV6-3 to TRBJ2-5; TRBD1 matches 9 bases. Trimming cost V 3 bases and J 5 bases; bases outside gene matches: 10. Germline V gene lookup returns CDR1 MNHEY and CDR2 SVGEGT. This CDR3 region has 16 residues. The CDR3 DNA reads TGTGCCAGCAGTTATCGGCGAGACAGGGGGAGGGAGACCCAGTACTTC. Protein: CASSYRRDRGRETQYF.

V and J are TRBV11-2 and TRBJ2-7; 9 bases fit TRBD2. The CDR3 loop spans 15 amino acids. The germline V gene has CDR1 SGHAT and CDR2 FQNNGV. With 5 bases clipped from V and 0 bases from J, the junction kept 5 bases outside the gene matches. The CDR3 coding sequence is TGTGCCAGCAGCCCCCCTAGCGGGATCTCCTACGAGCAGTACTTC. Translated, it gives CASSPPSGISYEQYF.

This rearrangement joins TRBV14 to TRBJ2-3; 10 bases line up with TRBD2. Germline-derived CDR1 and CDR2 are SGHDN and FVKESK. The CDR3 totals 16 residues. The ends lost 4 bases at V and 5 bases at J; junction bases unmatched: 9. The CDR3 coding sequence is TGTGCCAGCAGCCCCGTGAAGCGGGAGGGCGTAGATACGCAGTATTTT. Its translation is CASSPVKREGVDTQYF.